This T cell receptor (beta chain) was identified in a study of T cells in Graves' hyperthyroidism and ophthalmopathy. Overall study findings and caveats: Through a model of 13 V-J features, ophthalmopathy was separated from stable hyperthyroidism. Most clonotypes that expanded in the thyroid above 0.001 also showed up in blood. For ophthalmopathy, model prediction preceded onset by a median around 7 months.

This clonotype was recorded many times. Its antigen is as yet unknown. RNA transcripts served as the template for amplifying TCR beta CDR3 regions. When the TCR CDR3 underwent first-round RT-PCR, the HTBI primer set was used. Using its own MiXCR run on the multiplex PCR reads, TCRdb lists one record per CDR3 protein. The data contain hundreds of thousands of distinct CDR3 sequences, around 13% of them singletons. Across 18 months, stable Graves' hyperthyroidism was marked by no progression to ophthalmopathy. The specimen was blood. The clonotype originates from a woman in her 30s with Graves' hyperthyroidism.

CDR3 in amino acids: CASSATGWTSGRDAKETQYF. In nucleotides, the CDR3 is TGTGCCAGCAGTGCGACAGGGTGGACTAGCGGGAGGGACGCGAAGGAGACCCAGTACTTC. The chain couples TRBV27 to TRBJ2-5; 15 nucleotides agree with TRBD2. J was trimmed by 5 bases and V by 5 bases; bases with no gene match: 18. CDR1 MNHEY and CDR2 SMNVEV come from the germline V gene (reference sequence). There are 20 residues in the CDR3.